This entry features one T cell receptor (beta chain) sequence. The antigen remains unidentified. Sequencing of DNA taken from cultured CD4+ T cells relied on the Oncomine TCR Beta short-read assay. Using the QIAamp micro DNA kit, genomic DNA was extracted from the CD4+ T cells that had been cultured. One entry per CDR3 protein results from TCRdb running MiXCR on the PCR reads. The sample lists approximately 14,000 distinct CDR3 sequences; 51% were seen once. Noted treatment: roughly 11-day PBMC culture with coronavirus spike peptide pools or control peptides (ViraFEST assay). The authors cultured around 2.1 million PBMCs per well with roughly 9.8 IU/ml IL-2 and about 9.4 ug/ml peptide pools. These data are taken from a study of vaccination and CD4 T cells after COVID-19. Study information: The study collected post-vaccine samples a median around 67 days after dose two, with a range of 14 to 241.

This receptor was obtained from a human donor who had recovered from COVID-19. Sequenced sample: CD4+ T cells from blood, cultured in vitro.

Written as DNA, the CDR3 is TGTGCCAGCAGTGGGACACCGAACACTGAAGCTTTCTTT. This sequence encodes CASSGTPNTEAFF. The J gene is TRBJ1-1, the V gene TRBV6-1; tentative D call: TRBD1 (5 bases). Germline CDR1 is MNHNS and CDR2 is SASEGT. The CDR3 has 13 residues. V gave up 4 bases and J gave up 1 base, with 7 bases separating them.